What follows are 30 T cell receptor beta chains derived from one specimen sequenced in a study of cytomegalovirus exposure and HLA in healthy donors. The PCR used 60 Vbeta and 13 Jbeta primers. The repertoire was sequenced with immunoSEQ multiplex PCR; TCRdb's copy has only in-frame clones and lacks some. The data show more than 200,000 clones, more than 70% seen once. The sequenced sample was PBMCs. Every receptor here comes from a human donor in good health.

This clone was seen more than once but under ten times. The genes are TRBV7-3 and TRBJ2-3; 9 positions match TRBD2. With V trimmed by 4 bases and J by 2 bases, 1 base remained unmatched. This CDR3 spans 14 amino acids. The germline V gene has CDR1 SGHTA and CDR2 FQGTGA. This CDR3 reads CASSSSGNTDTQYF. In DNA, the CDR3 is TGTGCCAGCAGCTCTAGCGGGAACACAGATACGCAGTATTTT.

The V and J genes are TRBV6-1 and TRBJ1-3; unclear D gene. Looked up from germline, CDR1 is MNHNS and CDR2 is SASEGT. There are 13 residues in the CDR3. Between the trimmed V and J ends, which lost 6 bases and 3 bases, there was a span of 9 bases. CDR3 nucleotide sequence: TGTGCCAGCAGCAGTGGGAGTGGAAACACCATATATTTT. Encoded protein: CASSSGSGNTIYF.

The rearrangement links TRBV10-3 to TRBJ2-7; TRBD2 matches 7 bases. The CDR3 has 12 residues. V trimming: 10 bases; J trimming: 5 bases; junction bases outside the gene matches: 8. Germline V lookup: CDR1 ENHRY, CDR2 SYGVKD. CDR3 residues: CATGLGIDEQYF. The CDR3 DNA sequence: TGTGCCACCGGACTAGGAATTGACGAGCAGTACTTC.

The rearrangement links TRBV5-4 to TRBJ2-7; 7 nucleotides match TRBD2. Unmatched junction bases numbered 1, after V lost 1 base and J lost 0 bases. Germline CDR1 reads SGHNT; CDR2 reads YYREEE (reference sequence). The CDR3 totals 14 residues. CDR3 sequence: CASSLSGDSYEQYF. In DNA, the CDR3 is TGTGCCAGCAGCTTGAGCGGGGACTCCTACGAGCAGTACTTC. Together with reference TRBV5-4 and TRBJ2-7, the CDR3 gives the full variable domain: ETGVTQSPTHLIKTRGQQVTLRCSSQSGHNTVSWYQQALGQGPQFIFQYYREEENGRGNFPPRFSGLQFPNYSSELNVNALELDDSALYLCASSLSGDSYEQYFGPGTRLTVT.

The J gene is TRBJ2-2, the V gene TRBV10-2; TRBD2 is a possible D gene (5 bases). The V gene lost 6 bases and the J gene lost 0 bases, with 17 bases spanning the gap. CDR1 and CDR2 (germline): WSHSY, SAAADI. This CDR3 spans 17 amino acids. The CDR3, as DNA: TGCGCCAGCAGCCCCGTCAGAAGAGGGCCGAACACCGGGGAGCTGTTTTTT. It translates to CASSPVRRGPNTGELFF.

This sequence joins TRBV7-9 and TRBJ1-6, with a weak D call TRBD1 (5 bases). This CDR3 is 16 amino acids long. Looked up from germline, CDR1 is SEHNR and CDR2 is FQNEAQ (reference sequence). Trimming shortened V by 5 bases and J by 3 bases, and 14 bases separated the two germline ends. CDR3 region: CASSRAGEVYNSPLHF. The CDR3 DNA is TGTGCCAGCAGCCGAGCGGGGGAAGTCTATAATTCACCCCTCCACTTT.

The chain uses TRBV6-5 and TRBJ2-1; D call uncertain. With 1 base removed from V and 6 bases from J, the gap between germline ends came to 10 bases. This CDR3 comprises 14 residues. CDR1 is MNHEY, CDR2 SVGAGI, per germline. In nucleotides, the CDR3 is TGTGCCAGCAGTTACTTAGACACGCTCAATGAGCAGTTCTTC. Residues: CASSYLDTLNEQFF.

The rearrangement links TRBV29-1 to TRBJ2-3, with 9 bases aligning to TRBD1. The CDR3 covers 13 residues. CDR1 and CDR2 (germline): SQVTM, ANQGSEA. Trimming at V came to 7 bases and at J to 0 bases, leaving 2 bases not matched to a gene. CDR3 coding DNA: TGCAGCGCCGGGACAGGGAGCACAGATACGCAGTATTTT. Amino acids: CSAGTGSTDTQYF.

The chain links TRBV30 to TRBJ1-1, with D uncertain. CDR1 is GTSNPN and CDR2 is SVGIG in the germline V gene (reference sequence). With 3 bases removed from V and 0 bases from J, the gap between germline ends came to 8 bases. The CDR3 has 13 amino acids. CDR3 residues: CAWSAGVNTEAFF. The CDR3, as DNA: TGTGCCTGGAGCGCCGGGGTGAACACTGAAGCTTTCTTT.

The CDR3 bases are TGTGCCAGCAGCGATAGGGTGTTCGGGCTCGGGATCGATGGCTACACCTTC. Translation: CASSDRVFGLGIDGYTF. The chain employs TRBV7-8 and TRBJ1-2, with D hard to call. V was cut by 5 bases and J by 6 bases, with 25 bases left in between. The CDR3 contains 17 residues. CDR1 is SGHVS, CDR2 FQNEAQ, per germline.

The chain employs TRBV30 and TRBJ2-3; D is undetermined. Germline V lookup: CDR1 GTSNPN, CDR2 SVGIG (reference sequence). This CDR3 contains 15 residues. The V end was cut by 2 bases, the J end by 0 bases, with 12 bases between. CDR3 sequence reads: CAWSSPRRSTDTQYF. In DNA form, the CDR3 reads TGTGCCTGGAGTTCCCCGCGAAGAAGCACAGATACGCAGTATTTT.

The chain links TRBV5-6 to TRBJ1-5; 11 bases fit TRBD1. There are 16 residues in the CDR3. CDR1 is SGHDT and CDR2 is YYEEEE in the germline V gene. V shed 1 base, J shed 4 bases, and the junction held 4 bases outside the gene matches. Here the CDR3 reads CASSLLGQGANQPQHF. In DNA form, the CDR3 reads TGTGCCAGCAGCTTGCTAGGACAGGGGGCTAATCAGCCCCAGCATTTT. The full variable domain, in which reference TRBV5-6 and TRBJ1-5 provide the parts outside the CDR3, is DAGVTQSPTHLIKTRGQQVTLRCSPKSGHDTVSWYQQALGQGPQFIFQYYEEEERQRGNFPDRFSGHQFPNYSSELNVNALLLGDSALYLCASSLLGQGANQPQHFGDGTRLSIL.

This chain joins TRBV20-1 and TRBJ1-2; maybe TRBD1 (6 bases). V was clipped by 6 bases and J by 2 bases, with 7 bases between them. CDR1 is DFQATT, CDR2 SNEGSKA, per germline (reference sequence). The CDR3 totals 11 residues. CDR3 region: CSADRNYGYTF. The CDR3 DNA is TGCAGTGCCGACAGGAACTATGGCTACACCTTC.

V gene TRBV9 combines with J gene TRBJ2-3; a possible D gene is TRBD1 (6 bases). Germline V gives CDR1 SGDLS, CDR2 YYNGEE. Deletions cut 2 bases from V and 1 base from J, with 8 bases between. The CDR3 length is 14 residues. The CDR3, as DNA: TGTGCCAGCAGCGTCAGGACAGGCACAGATACGCAGTATTTT. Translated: CASSVRTGTDTQYF. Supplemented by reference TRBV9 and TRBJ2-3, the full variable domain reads DSGVTQTPKHLITATGQRVTLRCSPRSGDLSVYWYQQSLDQGLQFLIQYYNGEERAKGNILERFSAQQFPDLHSELNLSSLELGDSALYFCASSVRTGTDTQYFGPGTRLTVL.

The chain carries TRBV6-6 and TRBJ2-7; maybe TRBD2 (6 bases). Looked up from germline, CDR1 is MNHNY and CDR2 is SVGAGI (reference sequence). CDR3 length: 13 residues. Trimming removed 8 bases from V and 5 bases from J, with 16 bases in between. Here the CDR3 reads CASSRRVPHEQYF. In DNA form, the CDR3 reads TGTGCCAGCTCAAGGAGGGTTCCCCACGAGCAGTACTTC.

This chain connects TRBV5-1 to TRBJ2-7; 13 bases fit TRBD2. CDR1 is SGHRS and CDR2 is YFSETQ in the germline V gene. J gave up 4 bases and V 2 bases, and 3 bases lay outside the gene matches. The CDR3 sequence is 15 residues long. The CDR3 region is CASSLLAGGQYEQYF. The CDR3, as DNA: TGCGCCAGCAGCTTACTAGCGGGAGGGCAATACGAGCAGTACTTC.

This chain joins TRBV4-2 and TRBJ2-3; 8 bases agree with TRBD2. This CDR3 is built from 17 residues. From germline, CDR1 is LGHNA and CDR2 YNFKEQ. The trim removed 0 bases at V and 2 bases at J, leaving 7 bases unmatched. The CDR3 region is CASSQDFSGKLTDTQYF. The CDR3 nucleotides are TGTGCCAGCAGCCAAGATTTTAGCGGGAAGCTCACAGATACGCAGTATTTT.

In DNA form, the CDR3 reads TGTGCCACCAGCACCACTCGTGGGACTAGCGTGCATGAGCAGTTCTTC. Its translation is CATSTTRGTSVHEQFF. The V call is TRBV15, the J call TRBJ2-1; 10 nucleotides match TRBD2. Germline-derived CDR1 and CDR2 are LNHNV and YYDKDF (reference sequence). J gave up 8 bases and V 4 bases, and 11 bases lay outside the gene matches. The CDR3 is 16 residues long.

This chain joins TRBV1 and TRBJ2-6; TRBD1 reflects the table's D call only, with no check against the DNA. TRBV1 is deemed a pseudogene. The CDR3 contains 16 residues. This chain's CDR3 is CTSSPFYRVGANVLTF. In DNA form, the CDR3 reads TGCACCAGCAGCCCTTTCTACAGGGTGGGGGCCAACGTCCTGACTTTC.

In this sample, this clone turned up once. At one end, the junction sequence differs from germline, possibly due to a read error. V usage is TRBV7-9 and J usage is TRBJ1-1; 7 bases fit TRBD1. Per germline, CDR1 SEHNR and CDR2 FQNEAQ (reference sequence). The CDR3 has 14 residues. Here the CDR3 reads CSSRLGGAGTEAFF. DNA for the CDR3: TGTTCCAGCAGGCTAGGGGGCGCGGGAACTGAAGCTTTCTTT. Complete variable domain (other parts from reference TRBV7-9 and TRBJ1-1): DTGVSQNPRHKITKRGQNVTFRCDPISEHNRLYWYRQTLGQGPEFLTYFQNEAQLEKSRLLSDRFSAERPKGSFSTLEIQRTEQGDSAMYLCSSRLGGAGTEAFFGQGTRLTVV.

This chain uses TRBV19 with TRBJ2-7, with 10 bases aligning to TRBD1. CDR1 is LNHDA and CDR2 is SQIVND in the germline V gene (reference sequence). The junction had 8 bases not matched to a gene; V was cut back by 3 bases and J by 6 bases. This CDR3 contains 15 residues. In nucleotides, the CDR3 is TGTGCCAGTAGTATTACCGGGACAGGGGTCAGCGAGCAGTACTTC. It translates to CASSITGTGVSEQYF.

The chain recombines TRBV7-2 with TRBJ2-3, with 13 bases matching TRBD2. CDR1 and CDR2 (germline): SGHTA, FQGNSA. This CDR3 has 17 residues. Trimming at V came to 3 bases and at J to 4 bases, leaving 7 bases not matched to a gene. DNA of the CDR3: TGTGCCAGCAGCTTGTATACTAGCGGGAGGGGACCAGATACGCAGTATTTT. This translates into CASSLYTSGRGPDTQYF.

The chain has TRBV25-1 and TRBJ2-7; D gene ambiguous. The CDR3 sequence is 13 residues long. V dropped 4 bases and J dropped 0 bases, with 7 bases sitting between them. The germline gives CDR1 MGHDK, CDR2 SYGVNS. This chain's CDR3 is CASSAGGSYEQYF. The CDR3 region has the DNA TGTGCCAGCAGTGCCGGCGGCTCCTACGAGCAGTACTTC.

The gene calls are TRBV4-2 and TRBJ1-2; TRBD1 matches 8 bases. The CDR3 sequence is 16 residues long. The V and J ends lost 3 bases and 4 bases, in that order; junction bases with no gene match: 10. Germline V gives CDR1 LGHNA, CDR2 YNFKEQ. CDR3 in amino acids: CASSHSQGAEVYGYTF. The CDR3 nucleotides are TGTGCCAGCAGCCATTCCCAGGGGGCGGAGGTCTATGGCTACACCTTC.

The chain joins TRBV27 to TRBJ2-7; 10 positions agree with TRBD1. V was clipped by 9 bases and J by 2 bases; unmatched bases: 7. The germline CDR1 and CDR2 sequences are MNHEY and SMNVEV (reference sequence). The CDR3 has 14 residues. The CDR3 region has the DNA TGTGCCAGTAGCACCGGGACAGGGGCCTACGAGCAGTACTTC. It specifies CASSTGTGAYEQYF.

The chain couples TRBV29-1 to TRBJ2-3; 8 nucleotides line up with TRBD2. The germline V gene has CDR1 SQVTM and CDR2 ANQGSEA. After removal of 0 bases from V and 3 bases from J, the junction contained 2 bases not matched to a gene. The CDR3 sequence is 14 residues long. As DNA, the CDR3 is TGCAGCGTTGAAGACCCGGGGGGGACAGATACGCAGTATTTT. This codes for CSVEDPGGTDTQYF.

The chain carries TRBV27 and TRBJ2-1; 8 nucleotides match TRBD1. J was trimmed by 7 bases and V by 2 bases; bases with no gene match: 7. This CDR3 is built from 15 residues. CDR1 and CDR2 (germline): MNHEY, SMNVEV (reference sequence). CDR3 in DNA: TGTGCCAGCAGTTTAATGCAGGGGGCTGGGAATGAGCAGTTCTTC. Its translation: CASSLMQGAGNEQFF.

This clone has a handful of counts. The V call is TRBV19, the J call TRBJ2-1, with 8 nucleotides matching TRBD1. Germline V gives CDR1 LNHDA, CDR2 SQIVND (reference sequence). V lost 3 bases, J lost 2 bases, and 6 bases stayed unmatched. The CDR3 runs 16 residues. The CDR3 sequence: CASSIADRVPYNEQFF. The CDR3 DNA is TGTGCCAGTAGTATCGCGGACAGGGTCCCCTACAATGAGCAGTTCTTC.

As DNA, the CDR3 is TGTGCCACCAGCAGAGATTTGGGCGGGAGAACCGGGGAGCTGTTTTTT. It encodes CATSRDLGGRTGELFF. The rearrangement links TRBV15 to TRBJ2-2; 7 bases line up with TRBD2. The CDR3 runs 16 residues. Losses at the gene ends were 0 bases for V and 5 bases for J; bases not matched to a gene: 6. The germline V gene encodes CDR1 LNHNV and CDR2 YYDKDF (reference sequence).

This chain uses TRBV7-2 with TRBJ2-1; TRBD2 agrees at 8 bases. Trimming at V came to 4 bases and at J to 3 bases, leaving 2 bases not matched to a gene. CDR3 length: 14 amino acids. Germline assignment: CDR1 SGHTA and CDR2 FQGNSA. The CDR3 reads CASSSGTSYNEQFF. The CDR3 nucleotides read TGTGCCAGCAGCTCGGGGACTAGCTACAATGAGCAGTTCTTC.